This is a list of T cell receptor beta chains from one sample in a study of neoadjuvant nivolumab and ipilimumab in lung cancer. Method: immunoSEQ multiplex PCR; TCRdb's copy keeps in-frame clones and lacks some. The sample contains fewer than 4,500 clones, about three quarters of which appear only once. This material consisted of adjacent normal lung tissue, taken after neoadjuvant nivolumab, alone or with ipilimumab, at or shortly before surgery. These TCRs come from an adult with non-small cell lung cancer. Each CDR3 is given with its conserved first and last residue. The D gene is left open where the match is weak. Expanded clones are given a class, and other clones once, few, many or no size at all.

V	J	size	D	CDR3	DNA
TRBV11-3	TRBJ2-3	-	-	CASSLDQGHTDTQYF	TGTGCCAGCAGCTTAGATCAGGGGCACACAGATACGCAGTATTTT
TRBV4-1	TRBJ2-4	-	TRBD2	CASSQDLYGGSWIAKNIQYF	TGCGCCAGCAGCCAAGATCTCTACGGGGGGTCCTGGATAGCCAAAAACATTCAGTACTTC
TRBV7-2	TRBJ2-7	-	TRBD2	CASSFLAGGYEQYF	TGTGCCAGCAGCTTCCTAGCGGGGGGATACGAGCAGTACTTC
TRBV9	TRBJ2-1	few	TRBD2	CASSVIAGGFYNEQFF	TGTGCCAGCAGCGTTATAGCGGGGGGCTTCTACAATGAGCAGTTCTTC
TRBV18	TRBJ1-1	few	-	CASSLSRSMYSNTEAFF	TGTGCCAGCTCACTTTCAAGGAGTATGTACTCGAACACTGAAGCTTTCTTT
TRBV5-1	TRBJ1-4	-	-	CASSSAGHATNEKLFF	TGCGCCAGCAGTTCTGCAGGTCATGCAACTAATGAAAAACTGTTTTTT
TRBV6-1	TRBJ2-3	-	-	CASSAYSGGVDTQYF	TGTGCCAGCAGTGCCTATAGCGGTGGGGTAGATACGCAGTATTTT
TRBV4-3	TRBJ1-2	-	-	CASSQTRWDGYTF	TGCGCCAGCAGCCAAACCAGGTGGGATGGCTACACCTTC
TRBV2	TRBJ2-5	-	TRBD2	CASSGEDSGGETQYF	TGTGCCAGCAGTGGTGAGGACAGCGGGGGAGAGACCCAGTACTTC
TRBV6-5	TRBJ1-3	once	-	CASSRPDGNTIYF	TGTGCCAGCAGTCGACCGGACGGGAACACCATATATTTT
TRBV7-2	TRBJ1-1	few	-	CASSFNRRTEAFF	TGTGCCAGCAGCTTTAACCGGCGGACTGAAGCTTTCTTT
TRBV7-8	TRBJ1-2	-	TRBD1	CASSFSGTVNYGYTF	TGTGCCAGCAGCTTCTCCGGGACAGTTAACTATGGCTACACCTTC
TRBV7-2	TRBJ1-5	-	-	CASSLLYSQPQHF	TGTGCCAGCAGCTTGCTTTATTCTCAGCCCCAGCATTTT
TRBV9	TRBJ1-5	-	-	CASSSAPNQPQHF	TGTGCCAGCAGCTCAGCCCCTAATCAGCCCCAGCATTTT
TRBV6-1	TRBJ2-5	-	-	CASSEAGGSGETQYF	TGTGCCAGCAGTGAAGCGGGTGGCTCGGGGGAGACCCAGTACTTC
TRBV27	TRBJ2-3	-	-	CASLGWGGDTQYF	TGTGCCAGCCTTGGATGGGGGGGCGATACGCAGTATTTT
TRBV2	TRBJ1-1	-	-	CASKQEGNTEAFF	TGTGCCAGCAAACAGGAGGGGAACACTGAAGCTTTCTTT
TRBV2	TRBJ2-1	-	TRBD2	CASRPGLAEYNEQFF	TGTGCCAGCAGACCCGGACTAGCGGAGTACAATGAGCAGTTCTTC
TRBV7-2	TRBJ1-3	-	-	CASTGLGSGNTIYF	TGTGCCAGCACTGGACTCGGCTCTGGAAACACCATATATTTT
TRBV15	TRBJ1-4	-	-	CATSRTAGEKLFF	TGTGCCACCAGCAGAACGGCCGGTGAAAAACTGTTTTTT
TRBV7-9	TRBJ2-5	-	-	CASSLNQETQYF	TGTGCCAGCAGCTTAAATCAAGAGACCCAGTACTTC
TRBV6-6	TRBJ1-3	few	-	CASSYSLAGRNTIYF	TGTGCCAGCAGTTACTCCCTGGCAGGGAGAAACACCATATATTTT
TRBV5-8	TRBJ1-5	-	-	CASSFGLNQPQHF	TGTGCCAGCAGCTTTGGACTCAATCAGCCCCAGCATTTT
TRBV4-3	TRBJ1-4	-	TRBD1	CASSQDGTGGPNEKLFF	TGCGCCAGCAGCCAAGATGGGACAGGGGGTCCCAATGAAAAACTGTTTTTT
TRBV21-1	TRBJ1-6	medium-sized	-	CASSPPEFSSYNSPLHF	TGTGCCAGCAGCCCCCCCGAGTTCAGCTCCTATAATTCACCCCTCCACTTT
TRBV18	TRBJ1-2	few	TRBD1	CASSTGDGYTF	TGTGCCAGCTCAACAGGGGATGGCTACACCTTC
TRBV7-2	TRBJ1-2	-	-	CASSPTQTGSYGYTF	TGTGCCAGCAGCCCGACCCAGACAGGAAGCTATGGCTACACCTTC
TRBV6-5	TRBJ1-1	-	-	CASSRGAEAFF	TGTGCCAGCAGTAGGGGGGCTGAAGCTTTCTTT
TRBV7-9	TRBJ2-3	-	TRBD2	CASSPRGGDADTQYF	TGTGCCAGCAGCCCCCGCGGGGGGGATGCAGATACGCAGTATTTT
TRBV5-4	TRBJ1-1	-	-	CASSLGRGGYTEAFF	TGTGCCAGCAGCTTGGGACGGGGCGGATACACTGAAGCTTTCTTT
TRBV14	TRBJ1-6	-	-	CASSQTGRNSPLHF	TGTGCCAGCAGCCAAACAGGGCGCAATTCACCCCTCCACTTT
TRBV5-5	TRBJ1-6	-	-	CASSLGRHNSPLHF	TGTGCCAGCAGCCTCGGCCGACATAATTCACCCCTCCACTTT
TRBV7-9	TRBJ2-1	-	TRBD1	CASSPPQGQGNEQFF	TGTGCCAGCAGCCCACCTCAGGGACAGGGGAATGAGCAGTTCTTC
TRBV5-5	TRBJ1-2	-	-	CAGSLTQTYGYTF	TGTGCCGGCAGCTTGACTCAAACCTATGGCTACACCTTC
TRBV7-8	TRBJ2-3	-	TRBD2	CASSLGGEPVAGPSTDTQYF	TGTGCCAGCAGCTTAGGGGGGGAGCCGGTAGCGGGGCCTAGCACAGATACGCAGTATTTT
TRBV6-5	TRBJ1-1	-	TRBD1	CASTHWDRFEAFF	TGTGCCAGCACCCACTGGGACAGGTTTGAAGCTTTCTTT
TRBV5-1	TRBJ1-2	-	-	CASSGAVETYGYTF	TGCGCCAGCAGCGGGGCGGTGGAAACCTATGGCTACACCTTC
TRBV28	TRBJ1-1	-	-	CASRPALGGTEAFF	TGTGCCAGCAGACCAGCCCTCGGTGGAACTGAAGCTTTCTTT
TRBV11-2	TRBJ1-5	-	-	CASSLTFGTDNQPQHF	TGTGCCAGCAGCCTGACCTTCGGGACCGACAATCAGCCCCAGCATTTT
TRBV28	TRBJ1-1	-	TRBD1	CAIRGVQNTEAFF	TGTGCCATCAGGGGGGTACAGAACACTGAAGCTTTCTTT
TRBV6-5	TRBJ1-1	-	-	CASRWGRDTEAFF	TGTGCCAGCAGGTGGGGGCGCGACACTGAAGCTTTCTTT
TRBV10-2	TRBJ2-1	-	TRBD1	CASKDGGKGAIDEQFF	TGCGCCAGCAAGGATGGGGGCAAGGGGGCAATCGATGAGCAGTTCTTC
TRBV28	TRBJ1-2	-	-	CASSLSQGNGYTF	TGTGCCAGCAGTTTATCTCAGGGCAACGGCTACACCTTC
TRBV18	TRBJ1-1	-	-	CASSTQGGTEAFF	TGTGCCAGCTCAACCCAGGGCGGCACTGAAGCTTTCTTT
TRBV2	TRBJ2-3	-	TRBD2	CASSASGGLDTQYF	TGTGCCAGCAGTGCTAGCGGGGGGTTAGATACGCAGTATTTT
TRBV5-1	TRBJ1-4	few	-	CASSLSDGSEKLFF	TGCGCCAGCAGCTTATCCGACGGGTCGGAAAAACTGTTTTTT
TRBV19	TRBJ1-1	-	-	CASSLGRNTEAFF	TGTGCCAGTAGTCTGGGGAGAAACACTGAAGCTTTCTTT
TRBV13	TRBJ1-1	-	-	CASSYENTEAFF	TGTGCCAGCAGCTACGAGAACACTGAAGCTTTCTTT
TRBV5-1	TRBJ2-7	-	-	CASSLAEGSEQYF	TGCGCCAGCAGCTTGGCCGAAGGGTCCGAGCAGTACTTC
TRBV5-1	TRBJ1-1	-	-	CASSYPSQSRTEAFF	TGCGCCAGCAGCTACCCGTCCCAATCACGCACTGAAGCTTTCTTT
TRBV4-3	TRBJ1-6	-	-	CASSQGNRLNSPLHF	TGCGCCAGCAGCCAGGGGAACAGGTTAAATTCACCCCTCCACTTT
TRBV9	TRBJ2-3	-	-	CASSVKQDPDTQYF	TGTGCCAGCAGCGTTAAGCAAGACCCCGATACGCAGTATTTT
TRBV29-1	TRBJ1-2	-	-	CSVGERQSYGYTF	TGCAGCGTTGGAGAGCGTCAGAGCTATGGCTACACCTTC
TRBV9	TRBJ2-7	-	-	CASSVTDTYEQYF	TGTGCCAGCAGCGTAACAGACACCTACGAGCAGTACTTC